The following is a T cell receptor beta chain sequence with its context. Antigen unknown. This entry comes from a study of cytomegalovirus exposure and HLA in healthy donors. This CDR3 is 14 amino acids long. Germline CDR1 is SNHLY and CDR2 is FYNNEI. The trim removed 4 bases at V and 3 bases at J, leaving 6 bases unmatched. The primer mix had 60 Vbeta and 13 Jbeta primers. TCRdb's table, derived via immunoSEQ multiplex PCR, lists solely in-frame clones and lacks some. The sample's table shows more than 140,000 clones. General study points: Cytomegalovirus status, reportedly, was diagnosed with high specificity and sensitivity by the classifier.

The sample was PBMCs. This sequence joins TRBV2 and TRBJ2-7, with TRBD2 matching 7 bases. The receptor was derived from a woman aged 18-29 years in good health and CMV-seronegative. The CDR3 sequence: CASSGRLADYEQYF. Written as DNA, the CDR3 is TGTGCCAGCAGTGGCCGCCTAGCGGACTACGAGCAGTACTTC.